The TCR beta chain under discussion was sequenced for a study of cytomegalovirus exposure and HLA in healthy donors. General study points: What TCR beta sequences reportedly achieved was accurate prediction of HLA-A and HLA-B alleles in most subjects.

A note on this clone: Its antigen is not known.

Donors counted as nominally healthy when sampled, yet unrecorded immune exposures were likely. This CDR3 spans 13 amino acids. Germline lookup yields CDR1 MNHNY and CDR2 SVGAGI (reference sequence). The V end lost 7 bases, the J end lost 1 base, and 10 bases lay between the germline ends. Primers: 60 Vbeta forward and 13 Jbeta reverse. Here immunoSEQ multiplex PCR was the method, and the copy in TCRdb shows in-frame clones only, minus some. In the table there are about 130,000 clones, around 67% of which are singletons. The chain couples TRBV6-6 to TRBJ1-1; no reliable D call. The material sequenced was PBMCs. This TCR derives from a woman between 35 and 50 years old in good health and CMV-seropositive. This chain's CDR3 is CASMETKNTEAFF. The CDR3 nucleotides are TGTGCCAGCATGGAGACTAAGAACACTGAAGCTTTCTTT.